The source of this TCR beta chain is a study of T cell responses to AZD1222 COVID-19 vaccine. Study results and limitations: Of the AZD1222 recipients, only five to seven were seropositive at baseline.

Worth noting for this clone: Its specificity is unknown.

Germline lookup yields CDR1 SGHTA and CDR2 FQGNSA. The length of the CDR3 is 13 residues. V shed 1 base, J shed 7 bases, and the junction held 3 bases outside the gene matches. Some clones are missing from TCRdb's copy, which holds only in-frame ones; the method was immunoSEQ multiplex PCR. In the table there are 140,000 or so clones, 80% to 90% of which are singletons. This material consisted of peripheral blood, taken on day 0 of AZD1222 vaccination. The chain recombines TRBV7-2 with TRBJ1-2; TRBD1 matches at 7 bases. This TCR was recovered from an adult in good health. The CDR3 is CASSLDRGGGYTF. In DNA, the CDR3 is TGTGCCAGCAGCTTAGACAGGGGAGGTGGCTACACCTTC.